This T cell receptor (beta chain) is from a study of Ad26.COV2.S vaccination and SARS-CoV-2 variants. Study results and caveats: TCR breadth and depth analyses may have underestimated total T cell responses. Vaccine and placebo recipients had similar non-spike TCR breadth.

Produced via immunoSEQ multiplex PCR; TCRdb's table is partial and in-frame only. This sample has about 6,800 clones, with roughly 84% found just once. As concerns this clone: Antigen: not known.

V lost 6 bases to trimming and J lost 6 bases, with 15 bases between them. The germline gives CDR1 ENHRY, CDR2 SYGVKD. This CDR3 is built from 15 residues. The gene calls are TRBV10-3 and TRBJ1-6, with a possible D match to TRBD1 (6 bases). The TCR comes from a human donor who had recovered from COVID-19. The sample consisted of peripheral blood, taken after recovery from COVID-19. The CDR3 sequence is CAIRTEGGTNSPLHF. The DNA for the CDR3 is TGTGCCATCAGAACGGAGGGGGGGACTAATTCACCCCTCCACTTT.